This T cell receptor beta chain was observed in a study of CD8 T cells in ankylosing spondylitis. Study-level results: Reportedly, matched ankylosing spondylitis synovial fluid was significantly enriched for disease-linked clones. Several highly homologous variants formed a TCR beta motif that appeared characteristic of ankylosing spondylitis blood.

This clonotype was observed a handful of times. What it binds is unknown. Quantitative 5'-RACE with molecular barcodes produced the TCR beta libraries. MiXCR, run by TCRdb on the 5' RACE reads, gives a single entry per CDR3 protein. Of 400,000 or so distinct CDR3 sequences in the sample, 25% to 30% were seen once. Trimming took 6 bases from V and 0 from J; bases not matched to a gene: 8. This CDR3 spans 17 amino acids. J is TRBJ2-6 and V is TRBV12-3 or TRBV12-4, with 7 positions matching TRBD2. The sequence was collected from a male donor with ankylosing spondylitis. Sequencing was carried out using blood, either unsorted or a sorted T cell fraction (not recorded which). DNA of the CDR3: TGTGCCAGCAGCTCCAGGCGGGGGTTCTCTGGGGCCAACGTCCTGACTTTC. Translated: CASSSRRGFSGANVLTF.